These T cell receptor beta chains were read from a single sample in a study of blood T cells in healthy people across ages. A single record per CDR3 protein comes from TCRdb applying MiXCR to the 5' RACE reads. The sample consists of approximately 810,000 distinct CDR3 sequences, more than 25% of them appearing once. Sequencing was performed on blood. These receptors were collected from a woman of 80 years or more in good health. Each CDR3 is given with its conserved first and last residue. D genes are given only for firm matches. Some rows have no size entry. The others give once, few or many, or a class for an expanded clone.

V gene: TRBV29-1; D gene: TRBD1; clone size: many; J gene: TRBJ2-5; CDR3 protein: CSVERDRGRETQYF; CDR3 DNA: TGCAGCGTTGAAAGGGACAGGGGGCGAGAGACCCAGTACTTC
V gene: TRBV5-6; D gene: TRBD1; clone size: many; J gene: TRBJ2-7; CDR3 protein: CASSLLGSGTDYEQYF; CDR3 DNA: TGTGCCAGCAGCTTGCTAGGATCGGGGACAGACTACGAGCAGTACTTC
V gene: TRBV7-2; D gene: TRBD1; clone size: many; J gene: TRBJ2-7; CDR3 protein: CASSSPRTGAYEQYF; CDR3 DNA: TGTGCCAGCAGCTCCCCCCGGACAGGGGCCTACGAGCAGTACTTC
V gene: TRBV7-2; D gene: -; clone size: -; J gene: TRBJ2-6; CDR3 protein: CASGREAVVSGANVLTF; CDR3 DNA: TGTGCCAGCGGTCGCGAGGCGGTCGTATCTGGGGCCAACGTCCTGACTTTC
V gene: TRBV5-1; D gene: -; clone size: -; J gene: TRBJ2-2; CDR3 protein: CASSPRQANTGELFF; CDR3 DNA: TGCGCCAGCAGCCCCAGGCAGGCGAACACCGGGGAGCTGTTTTTT
V gene: TRBV12-3/TRBV12-4; D gene: -; clone size: -; J gene: TRBJ1-1; CDR3 protein: CASGGKTAMNTEAFF; CDR3 DNA: TGTGCCAGCGGTGGGAAGACAGCGATGAACACTGAAGCTTTCTTT
V gene: TRBV11-3; D gene: -; clone size: -; J gene: TRBJ2-2; CDR3 protein: CASSLLGRTGELFF; CDR3 DNA: TGTGCCAGCAGCCTTCTAGGGAGAACCGGGGAGCTGTTTTTT
V gene: TRBV7-2; D gene: -; clone size: many; J gene: TRBJ2-3; CDR3 protein: CASSRTGGSDTQYF; CDR3 DNA: TGTGCCAGCAGCCGCACCGGGGGATCAGATACGCAGTATTTT
V gene: TRBV7-2; D gene: TRBD2; clone size: many; J gene: TRBJ2-1; CDR3 protein: CASSPKGQRGSPSTSYNEQFF; CDR3 DNA: TGTGCCAGCAGCCCGAAGGGGCAGCGGGGGAGTCCTAGTACCTCCTACAATGAGCAGTTCTTC
V gene: TRBV6-5; D gene: -; clone size: -; J gene: TRBJ2-7; CDR3 protein: CASKIAGVLSDEQYF; CDR3 DNA: TGTGCCAGCAAAATCGCCGGGGTTCTTAGCGACGAGCAGTACTTC
V gene: TRBV28; D gene: -; clone size: few; J gene: TRBJ2-2; CDR3 protein: CASSVGQLNTGELFF; CDR3 DNA: TGTGCCAGCAGTGTAGGACAGTTAAACACCGGGGAGCTGTTTTTT
V gene: TRBV24-1; D gene: TRBD2; clone size: many; J gene: TRBJ2-3; CDR3 protein: CATTQAGGTDTQYF; CDR3 DNA: TGTGCCACCACCCAAGCGGGGGGCACAGATACGCAGTATTTT
V gene: TRBV20-1; D gene: TRBD2; clone size: once; J gene: TRBJ2-1; CDR3 protein: CSARLAGGMNEQFF; CDR3 DNA: TGCAGTGCTAGGCTGGCGGGAGGTATGAATGAGCAGTTCTTC